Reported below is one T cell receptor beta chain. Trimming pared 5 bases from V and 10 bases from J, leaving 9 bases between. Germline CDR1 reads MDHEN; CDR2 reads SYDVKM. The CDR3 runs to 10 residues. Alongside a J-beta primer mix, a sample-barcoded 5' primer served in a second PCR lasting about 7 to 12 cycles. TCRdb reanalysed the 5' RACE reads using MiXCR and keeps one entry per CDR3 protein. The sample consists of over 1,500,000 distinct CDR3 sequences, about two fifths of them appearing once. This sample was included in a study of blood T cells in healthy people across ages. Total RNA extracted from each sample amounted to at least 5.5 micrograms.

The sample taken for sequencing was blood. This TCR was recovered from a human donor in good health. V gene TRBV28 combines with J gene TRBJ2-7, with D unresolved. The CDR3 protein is CASSNVKQYF. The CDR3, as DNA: TGTGCCAGCAGTAACGTCAAACAGTACTTC.